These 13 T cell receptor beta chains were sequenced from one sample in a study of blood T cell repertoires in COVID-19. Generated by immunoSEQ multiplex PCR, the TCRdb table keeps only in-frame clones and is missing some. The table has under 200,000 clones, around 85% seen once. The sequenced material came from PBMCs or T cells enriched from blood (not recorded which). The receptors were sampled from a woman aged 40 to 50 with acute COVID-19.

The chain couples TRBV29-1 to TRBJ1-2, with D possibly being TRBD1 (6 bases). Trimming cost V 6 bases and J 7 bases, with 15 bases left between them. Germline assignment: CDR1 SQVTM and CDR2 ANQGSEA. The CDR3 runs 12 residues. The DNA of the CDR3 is TGCAGCGTAAACGGACAGTATGTTGGCTACACCTTC. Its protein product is CSVNGQYVGYTF. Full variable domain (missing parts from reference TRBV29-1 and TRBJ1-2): SAVISQKPSRDICQRGTSLTIQCQVDSQVTMMFWYRQQPGQSLTLIATANQGSEATYESGFVIDKFPISRPNLTFSTLTVSNMSPEDSSIYLCSVNGQYVGYTFGSGTRLTVV.

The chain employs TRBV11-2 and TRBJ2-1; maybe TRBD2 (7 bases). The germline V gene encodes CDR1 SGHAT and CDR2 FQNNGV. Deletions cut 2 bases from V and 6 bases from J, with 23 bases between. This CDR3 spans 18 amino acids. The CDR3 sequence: CASSLSGTHPSGRNEQFF. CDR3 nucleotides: TGTGCCAGCAGCTTATCTGGGACACATCCTAGCGGACGCAATGAGCAGTTCTTC.

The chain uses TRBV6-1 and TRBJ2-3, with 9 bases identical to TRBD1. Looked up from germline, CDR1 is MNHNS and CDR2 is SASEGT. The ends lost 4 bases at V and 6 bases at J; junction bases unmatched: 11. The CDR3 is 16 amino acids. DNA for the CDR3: TGTGCCAGCAGTGTACAGACAGGGGGTTACGCGGATACGCAGTATTTT. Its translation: CASSVQTGGYADTQYF.

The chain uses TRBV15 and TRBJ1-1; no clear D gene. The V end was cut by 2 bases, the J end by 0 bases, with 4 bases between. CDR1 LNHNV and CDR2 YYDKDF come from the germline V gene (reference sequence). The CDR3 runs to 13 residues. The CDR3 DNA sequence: TGTGCCACCAGCAGACGTATGAACACTGAAGCTTTCTTT. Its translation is CATSRRMNTEAFF.

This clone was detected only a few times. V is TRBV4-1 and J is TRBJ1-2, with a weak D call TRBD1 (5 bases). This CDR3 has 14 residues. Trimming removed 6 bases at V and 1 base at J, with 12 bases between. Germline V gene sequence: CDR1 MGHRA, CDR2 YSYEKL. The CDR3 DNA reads TGCGCCAGCAGTCCTTCGGGGGATAACTATGGCTACACCTTC. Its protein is CASSPSGDNYGYTF.

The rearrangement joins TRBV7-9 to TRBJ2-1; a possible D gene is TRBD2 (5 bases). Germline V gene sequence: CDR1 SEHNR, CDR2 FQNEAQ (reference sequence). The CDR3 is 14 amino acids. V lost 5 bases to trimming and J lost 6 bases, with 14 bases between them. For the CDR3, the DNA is TGTGCCAGCAGCCCCCAGAGGGAGAGCAATGAGCAGTTCTTC. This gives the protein CASSPQRESNEQFF.

DNA of the CDR3: TGTGCCAGCAGTTCCCCGACCGGGGAGCTGTTTTTT. It encodes CASSSPTGELFF. V gene TRBV12-3 or TRBV12-4 combines with J gene TRBJ2-2; D is uncertain. The CDR3 extends over 12 amino acids. Trimming removed 4 bases at V and 5 bases at J, with 5 bases between.

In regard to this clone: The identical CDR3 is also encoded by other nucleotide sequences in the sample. The CDR3 DNA reads TGTGCCAGCAGGCCGGGACAGGGGAATGAAAAACTGTTTTTT. Translated: CASRPGQGNEKLFF. The rearrangement links TRBV6-5 to TRBJ1-4; TRBD1 matches 10 bases. The CDR3 is made up of 14 amino acids. Germline lookup yields CDR1 MNHEY and CDR2 SVGAGI. The V segment lost 6 bases and the J segment 5 bases; nucleotides outside the gene matches: 3.

Written as DNA, the CDR3 is TGTGCCAGTAGTATGGAGGGGAGGGGCTCTGGCTACACCTTC. Translation: CASSMEGRGSGYTF. J is TRBJ1-2 and V is TRBV19; possibly TRBD1 for D (5 bases). Trimming left V 3 bases short and J 7 bases short, with 15 bases between. The CDR3 runs 14 residues. Per the germline V gene, CDR1 is LNHDA and CDR2 is SQIVND (reference sequence).

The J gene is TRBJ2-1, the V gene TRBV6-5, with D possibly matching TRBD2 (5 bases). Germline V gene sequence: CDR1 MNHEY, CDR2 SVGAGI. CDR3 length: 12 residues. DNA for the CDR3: TGTACTCATGGGGAGAGACACAATGAGCAGTTCTTC. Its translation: CTHGERHNEQFF.

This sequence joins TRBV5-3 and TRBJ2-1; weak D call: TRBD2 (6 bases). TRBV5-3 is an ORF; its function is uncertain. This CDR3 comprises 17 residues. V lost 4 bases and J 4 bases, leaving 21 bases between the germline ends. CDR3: CARSPYGGGIGYNEQFF. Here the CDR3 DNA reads TGTGCCAGAAGCCCGTACGGAGGAGGGATCGGGTACAATGAGCAGTTCTTC.

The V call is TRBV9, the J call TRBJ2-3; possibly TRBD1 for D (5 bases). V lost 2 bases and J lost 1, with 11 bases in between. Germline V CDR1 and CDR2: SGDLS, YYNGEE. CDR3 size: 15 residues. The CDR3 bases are TGTGCCAGCAGCGTTCTTGGGGCAGGCACAGATACGCAGTATTTT. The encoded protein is CASSVLGAGTDTQYF.

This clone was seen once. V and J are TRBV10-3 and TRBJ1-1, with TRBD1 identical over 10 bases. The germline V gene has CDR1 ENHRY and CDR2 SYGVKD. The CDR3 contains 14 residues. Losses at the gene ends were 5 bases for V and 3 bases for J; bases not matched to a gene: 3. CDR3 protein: CAISPGQGYTEAFF. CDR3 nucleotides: TGTGCCATCAGTCCGGGACAGGGGTACACTGAAGCTTTCTTT.